These 5 T cell receptor beta chains came from one sample sequenced in a study of T cell responses to AZD1222 COVID-19 vaccine. The repertoire was sequenced with immunoSEQ multiplex PCR; TCRdb's copy has only in-frame clones and lacks some. The sample consists of about 130,000 clones, roughly 88% of them appearing once. Material: peripheral blood, obtained 28 days after the second AZD1222 dose. These receptors were obtained from an adult who received the AZD1222 COVID-19 vaccine.

The chain is built from TRBV2 and TRBJ2-1; TRBD1 aligns across 9 bases. Germline assignment: CDR1 SNHLY and CDR2 FYNNEI. The trim removed 6 bases at V and 4 bases at J, leaving 7 bases unmatched. This CDR3 contains 15 residues. The CDR3 spells CASRDTGTGYNEQFF. The CDR3 coding sequence is TGTGCCAGCAGGGACACCGGGACAGGGTACAATGAGCAGTTCTTC.

This rearrangement joins TRBV19 to TRBJ1-2, with 8 bases lining up with TRBD1. This CDR3 spans 13 amino acids. Looked up from germline, CDR1 is LNHDA and CDR2 is SQIVND (reference sequence). With V trimmed by 8 bases and J by 3 bases, 5 bases remained unmatched. The CDR3 region has the DNA TGTGCCAGTTGTCCAGGGGGCTACTATGGCTACACCTTC. This translates into CASCPGGYYGYTF.

In this sample, this clone turned up a few times. J is TRBJ2-3 and V is TRBV24-1, with 9 positions matching TRBD2. CDR3 length: 15 amino acids. Per germline, CDR1 KGHDR and CDR2 SFDVKD. V lost 3 bases to trimming and J lost 5 bases; unmatched junction nucleotides: 5. CDR3: CATSDPSGTGDTQYF. CDR3 DNA: TGTGCCACCAGTGATCCTAGCGGGACGGGAGATACGCAGTATTTT.

The chain combines TRBV5-4 with TRBJ1-1; no clear D gene. This CDR3 comprises 14 residues. Deletions cut 2 bases from V and 0 bases from J, with 8 bases between. The germline gives CDR1 SGHNT, CDR2 YYREEE (reference sequence). The DNA for the CDR3 is TGTGCCAGCAGCTTTCCCTCTATGAACACTGAAGCTTTCTTT. Its protein product is CASSFPSMNTEAFF.

J is TRBJ1-6 and V is TRBV6-5, with 8 nucleotides matching TRBD1. CDR3 length equals 15 residues. V was clipped by 0 bases and J by 13 bases; unmatched bases: 8. The V gene's germline CDR1 is MNHEY and CDR2 SVGAGI. This CDR3 reads CASSYSTGQESPLHF. CDR3 nucleotides: TGTGCCAGCAGTTACTCTACGGGACAGGAATCGCCCCTCCACTTT.